The T cell receptor (beta chain) under discussion was sequenced for a study of blood T cell repertoires in COVID-19. In the study overall: Samples came from the United States, Italy and Spain, spanning acute and convalescent COVID-19. Nucleic acid was either cDNA or gDNA, and it came from T cells, B-cell-depleted T cells, or PBMCs.

Which cohort a participant joined came from the clinical history participants gave. The V and J ends lost 7 bases and 0 bases respectively, with 11 bases between them. CDR1 and CDR2 (germline): SNHLY, FYNNEI. The length of the CDR3 is 14 residues. Authors' methods: Estimation of nucleated cell counts was performed using reference gene primer amplification. The data were produced by immunoSEQ multiplex PCR, yet TCRdb's version contains in-frame clones alone and is incomplete. V, J and clone size reflect that table, while D and trimming were determined from the DNA. The top ten clones hold about 2% of a sample with about 440,000 clones, 70% to 90% of them seen once.

The sample was PBMCs or T cells enriched from blood (not recorded which). The rearrangement joins TRBV2 to TRBJ2-3, with D possibly TRBD2 on 6 matching bases. This clonotype originated in a woman aged 18-29 years with acute COVID-19. CDR3 nucleotides: TGTGCCAGCACATCGGGAGTGAGCACAGATACGCAGTATTTT. It encodes CASTSGVSTDTQYF.